This T cell receptor beta chain came from a study of beta chain features in type 1 diabetes (dated by TCRdb to 2017 to 2018). Study-wide context: Mean age, gender distribution, total cell number and subset yield were not different between patients and healthy donors. In the study, TCRB repertoires of sorted circulating CD4+ T cell subsets from recently diagnosed type 1 diabetes patients were compared with those of matched healthy donors. Across all samples, around 99 million sorted cells were examined, and cell number per subset correlated strongly with RNA yield. Regulatory and stem cell-like memory subsets were isolated from only 8 patients and about eight healthy donors, whereas naive and central memory subsets came from all 30 or so donors. Study-wide findings and limitations: Naive, central memory and regulatory TCRB repertoires appeared to be more similar among patients than among healthy donors. Because cDNA was sequenced instead of genomic DNA, activated cells with high expression could be over-represented, although the groups did not differ in activation or CD3 levels. A moderate but significant shortening of TCRB CDR3 length was observed in type 1 diabetes patients in all four CD4+ subsets. Because the HLA sub-analyses included only small numbers of individuals, any influence of HLA type on TCRB rearrangement was left unresolved. At VDJ recombination sites, patients with type 1 diabetes made fewer insertions and deleted more nucleotides, a pattern implying thymic rearrangement abnormalities. Shorter templates might be favored by PCR, yet because patient and control samples were amplified and corrected together, any such skew would affect both groups equally.

The germline V gene (reference sequence) gives CDR1 as SSHAT and CDR2 as FNYEAQ. Trimming leaves V shorter by 5 bases and J shorter by 4 bases, with the junction holding 1 base beyond the gene matches. Spanning cysteine to phenylalanine, the CDR3 consists of 12 amino acids. Only CDR3 DNA is held: 36 bases, read in frame from base 1. The entire amount of isolated RNA was reverse transcribed using the High Capacity cDNA Reverse Transcription Kit, so the sequenced TCRB transcripts were expressed ones. Deep immunoSEQ sequencing was applied to naive, central memory and regulatory T cell samples, giving an average of about 3.7 million total reads per sample. Sorted cells were lysed in RLT buffer, and RNA was extracted using DNase-treated RNeasy Micro or Mini kits according to cell number. To prevent cross-contamination, each cell subset was processed individually, whereas patient and healthy donor samples were processed jointly. The immunoSEQ multiplex PCR was used to amplify TCRB sequences from cDNA, generating 87-bp fragments that spanned the CDR3 region. Amplicons were sequenced on the Illumina HiSeq platform. From the authors' description of their analysis: PCR bias was computationally corrected using synthetic template baselines, reads within Hamming distance 2 were collapsed, and singletons that could not be merged were discarded. Reads were aligned against IMGT so that V, D and J genes, CDR3 length and insertions or deletions at six rearrangement sites could be assigned. Within each subset, clonotype counts were normalized to sorted cell number, and only after that were true diversity and Gini coefficients computed with the tcR R package. The overlap coefficient, calculated on TCRB nucleotide sequences, was used to measure repertoire sharing. TCRdb provides this immuneACCESS table in a form limited to in-frame rearrangements. Some clones are lacking; in checked studies, under half of them reflect an unresolved V gene, and why the rest are absent is not known. The V and J calls and the clone size are those of that table, but D and trimming were determined from the DNA. Here the sample has fewer than 25,000 clones; more than 60% occur a single time. The leading ten clones occupy around 2% of the sample.

From each donor, a single peripheral blood sample of about 100 mL on average was drawn into heparinised tubes. A BD FACSAria II was used to sort naive, central memory, regulatory and stem cell-like memory CD4+ T cells with a panel that included CD45RO, CCR7, CD25, CD127, CD95 and CD27. Purity was above 95% for every sorted population. PBMCs were separated immediately by Lymphoprep density gradient centrifugation and were stained directly, without being cultured. So that batch effects would be minimized, each experiment stained and sorted samples in pairs, pairing one healthy donor with one patient. For this clone: The target of this receptor is not known. Per-nucleotide qualities are absent, and no much larger clonotype sits a single base away.

The material sequenced was Tregs from blood. The intended sense of this specimen's cell subset or site label: regulatory CD4+ T cells. This TCR derives from a woman in her forties in good health. The receptor chain draws on TRBV7-7 and TRBJ2-5, with TRBD2 identical over 7 junction bases. The CDR3 reads as follows: CASSQRGETQYF. The nucleotide sequence is TGTGCCAGCAGCCAGCGGGGAGAGACCCAGTACTTC.